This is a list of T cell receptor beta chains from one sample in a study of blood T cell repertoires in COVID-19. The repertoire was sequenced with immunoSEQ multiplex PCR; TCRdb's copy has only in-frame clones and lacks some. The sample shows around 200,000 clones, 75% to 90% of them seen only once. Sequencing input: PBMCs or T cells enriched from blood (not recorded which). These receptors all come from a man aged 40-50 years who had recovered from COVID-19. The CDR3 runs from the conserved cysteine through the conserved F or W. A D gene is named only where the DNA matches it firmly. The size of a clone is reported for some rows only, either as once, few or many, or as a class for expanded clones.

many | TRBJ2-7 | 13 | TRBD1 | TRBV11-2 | CASSRTGGYEQYF | TGTGCCAGCAGCAGGACAGGGGGCTACGAGCAGTACTTC
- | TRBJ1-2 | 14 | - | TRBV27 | CASSDLDSSYGYTF | TGTGCCAGCAGCGATCTGGACAGTTCCTATGGCTACACCTTC
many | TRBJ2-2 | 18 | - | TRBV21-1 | CASSINRGAGANTGELFF | TGTGCCAGCAGCATAAATCGGGGAGCCGGGGCGAACACCGGGGAGCTGTTTTTT
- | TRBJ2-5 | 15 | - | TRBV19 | CASSNTGPWGETQYF | TGTGCCAGTAGTAATACAGGGCCATGGGGGGAGACCCAGTACTTC
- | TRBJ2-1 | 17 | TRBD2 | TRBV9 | CASSVGVAGEGYNEQFF | TGTGCCAGCAGCGTAGGTGTAGCGGGAGAGGGGTACAATGAGCAGTTCTTC
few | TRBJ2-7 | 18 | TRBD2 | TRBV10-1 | CAIAISPRRERGPYEQYF | TGCGCCATCGCGATCTCCCCACGGCGGGAGCGGGGGCCATACGAGCAGTACTTC
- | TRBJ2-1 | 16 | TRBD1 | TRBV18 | CASSPPVGQGVDEQFF | TGTGCCAGCTCACCACCGGTCGGACAGGGGGTCGATGAGCAGTTCTTC
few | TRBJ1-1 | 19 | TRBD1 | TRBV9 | CASSVGGPGQGRRNTEAFF | TGTGCCAGCAGCGTCGGGGGGCCGGGACAGGGGCGTCGGAACACTGAAGCTTTCTTT
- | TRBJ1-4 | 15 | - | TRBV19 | CASSIGVATNEKLFF | TGTGCCAGTAGTATCGGAGTTGCAACTAATGAAAAACTGTTTTTT
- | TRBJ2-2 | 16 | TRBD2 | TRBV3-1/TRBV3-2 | CASSQDQGGAAGELFF | TGTGCCAGCAGCCAAGATCAGGGAGGGGCCGCCGGGGAGCTGTTTTTT
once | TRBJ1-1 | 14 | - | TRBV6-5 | CASSTREKNTEAFF | TGTGCCAGCAGCACCCGGGAGAAGAACACTGAAGCTTTCTTT
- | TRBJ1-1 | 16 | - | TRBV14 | CASSQDKGGMGTEAFF | TGTGCCAGCAGCCAAGATAAGGGGGGGATGGGCACTGAAGCTTTCTTT
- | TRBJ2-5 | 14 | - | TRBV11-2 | CASSSVWGAETQYF | TGTGCCAGCAGCTCGGTATGGGGCGCAGAGACCCAGTACTTC
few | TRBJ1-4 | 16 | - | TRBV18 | CASSPTPLGGNEKLFF | TGTGCCAGCTCACCCACCCCACTCGGAGGAAATGAAAAACTGTTTTTT
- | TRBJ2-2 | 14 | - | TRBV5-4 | CASSLGLRTGELFF | TGTGCCAGCAGCTTGGGGTTGAGGACCGGGGAGCTGTTTTTT
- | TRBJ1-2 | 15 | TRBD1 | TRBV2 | CASSPRNRGQGGYTF | TGTGCCAGCAGCCCACGAAACAGGGGGCAAGGAGGCTACACCTTC
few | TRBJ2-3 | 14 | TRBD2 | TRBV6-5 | CASSFTGRSDTQYF | TGTGCCAGCAGCTTCACCGGGAGGTCAGATACGCAGTATTTT
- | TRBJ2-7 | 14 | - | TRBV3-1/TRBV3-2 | CASSRFGGWYEQYF | TGTGCCAGCAGCCGCTTCGGGGGTTGGTACGAGCAGTACTTC
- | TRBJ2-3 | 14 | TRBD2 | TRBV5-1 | CASSSTSGSYTQYF | TGCGCCAGCAGCTCTACTAGCGGGAGCTATACGCAGTATTTT
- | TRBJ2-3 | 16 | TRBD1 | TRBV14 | CASSQAGQGWSDTQYF | TGTGCCAGCAGCCAAGCGGGACAGGGGTGGTCAGATACGCAGTATTTT
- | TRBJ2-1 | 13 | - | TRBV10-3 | CAISSGQNNEQFF | TGTGCCATCAGTTCCGGACAGAACAATGAGCAGTTCTTC
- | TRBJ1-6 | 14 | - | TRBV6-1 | CASSDRTYNSPLHF | TGTGCCAGCAGTGACAGGACTTATAATTCACCCCTCCACTTT
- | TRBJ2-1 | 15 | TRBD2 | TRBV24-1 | CATSGGLAGYNEQFF | TGTGCCACCAGTGGGGGGCTAGCGGGTTACAATGAGCAGTTCTTC
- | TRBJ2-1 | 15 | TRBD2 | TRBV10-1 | CAEGTSHISRGEQFF | TGCGCCGAGGGGACTAGCCATATCTCCCGGGGTGAGCAGTTCTTC
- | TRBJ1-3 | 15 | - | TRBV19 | CASSTTVSSGNTIYF | TGTGCCAGTAGTACGACAGTGAGCTCTGGAAACACCATATATTTT
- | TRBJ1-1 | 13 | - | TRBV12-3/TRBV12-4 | CASTKDRYTEAFF | TGTGCCAGCACCAAAGACAGGTACACTGAAGCTTTCTTT
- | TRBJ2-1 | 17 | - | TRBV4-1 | CASSPPGYGSSYNEQFF | TGCGCCAGCAGCCCCCCGGGATACGGGAGCTCCTACAATGAGCAGTTCTTC
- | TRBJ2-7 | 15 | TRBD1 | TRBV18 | CASSPRQGRDYEQYF | TGTGCCAGCTCACCGCGACAGGGAAGGGACTACGAGCAGTACTTC
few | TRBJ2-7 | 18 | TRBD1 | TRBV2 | CASTKDRGSASSSYEQYF | TGTGCCAGCACGAAAGACAGGGGCTCCGCTTCCAGCTCCTACGAGCAGTACTTC
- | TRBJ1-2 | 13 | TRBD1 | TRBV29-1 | CSARGQGNYGYTF | TGCAGCGCCCGGGGACAGGGAAACTATGGCTACACCTTC
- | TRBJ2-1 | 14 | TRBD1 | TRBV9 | CASSAGTGGNEQFF | TGTGCCAGCAGCGCAGGGACAGGGGGCAATGAGCAGTTCTTC
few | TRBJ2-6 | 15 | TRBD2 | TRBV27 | CASSFGGAGANVLTF | TGTGCCAGCAGTTTTGGGGGGGCTGGGGCCAACGTCCTGACTTTC
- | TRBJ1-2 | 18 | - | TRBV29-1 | CSVEDLKDRFRGDYGYTF | TGCAGCGTTGAAGATCTGAAGGACAGATTTCGGGGCGACTATGGCTACACCTTC
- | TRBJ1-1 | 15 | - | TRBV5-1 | CASSLDGSGGATAFF | TGCGCCAGCAGCTTAGATGGGTCCGGGGGGGCCACGGCTTTCTTT
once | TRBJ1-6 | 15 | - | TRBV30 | CAWSFFSKPGSPLHF | TGTGCCTGGAGTTTTTTCTCGAAACCGGGTTCACCCCTCCACTTT
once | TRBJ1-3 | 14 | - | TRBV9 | CASSVGNSGNTIYF | TGTGCCAGCAGCGTCGGGAACTCTGGAAACACCATATATTTT
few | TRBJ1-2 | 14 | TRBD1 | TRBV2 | CASRNRGLNYGYTF | TGTGCCAGCAGAAACAGGGGGCTCAACTATGGCTACACCTTC
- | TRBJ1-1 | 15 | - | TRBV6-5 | CASSYSTGKNTEAFF | TGTGCCAGCAGTTACTCGACGGGGAAGAACACTGAAGCTTTCTTT
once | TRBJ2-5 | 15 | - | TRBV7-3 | CASSLRVGGRETQYF | TGTGCCAGCAGCCTAAGAGTAGGAGGGAGAGAGACCCAGTACTTC
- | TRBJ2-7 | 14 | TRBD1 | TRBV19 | CASNDRTGAYEQYF | TGTGCCAGTAACGACCGGACAGGTGCCTACGAGCAGTACTTC
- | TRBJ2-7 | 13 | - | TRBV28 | CASSLLAGYEQYF | TGTGCCAGCAGTTTATTGGCGGGTTACGAGCAGTACTTC
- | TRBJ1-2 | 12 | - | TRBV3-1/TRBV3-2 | CASSQERGFWTF | TGTGCCAGCAGCCAAGAGAGGGGGTTTTGGACCTTC
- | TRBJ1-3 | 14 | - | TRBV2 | CASSVPGSGNTIYF | TGTGCCAGCAGTGTCCCGGGCTCTGGAAACACCATATATTTT
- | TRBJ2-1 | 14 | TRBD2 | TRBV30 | CAWAGLAGLNEQFF | TGTGCCTGGGCGGGACTAGCGGGCCTCAATGAGCAGTTCTTC
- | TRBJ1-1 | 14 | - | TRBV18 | CASSPNTGYTEAFF | TGTGCCAGCTCACCAAACACAGGGTACACTGAAGCTTTCTTT
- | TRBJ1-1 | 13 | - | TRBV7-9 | CASSLEQGTEAFF | TGTGCCAGCAGCTTAGAACAGGGCACTGAAGCTTTCTTT
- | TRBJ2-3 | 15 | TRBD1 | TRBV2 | CASSRGDRVTDTQYF | TGTGCCAGCAGCCGGGGGGACAGGGTAACAGATACGCAGTATTTT
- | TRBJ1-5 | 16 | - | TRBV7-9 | CASSTGQSGGNQPQHF | TGTGCCAGCAGTACAGGACAGTCGGGGGGTAATCAGCCCCAGCATTTT
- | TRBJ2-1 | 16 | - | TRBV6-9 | CASSRYGSRAYNEQFF | TGTGCCAGCAGCCGTTACGGGAGTAGGGCCTACAATGAGCAGTTCTTC
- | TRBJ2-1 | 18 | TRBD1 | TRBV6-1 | CASSEVVRTGGNYNEQFF | TGTGCCAGCAGTGAAGTCGTCCGGACAGGGGGCAACTACAATGAGCAGTTCTTC
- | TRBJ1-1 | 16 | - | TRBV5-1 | CASSPIGGGLVTEAFF | TGCGCCAGCAGCCCGATAGGGGGGGGGTTGGTGACTGAAGCTTTCTTT